The T cell receptor (beta chain) described here comes from a study of blood T cell repertoires in COVID-19 (dated by TCRdb to 2019 to 2021). Some background on the complete study: The collaborator samples originated in the United States, Italy and Spain and spanned the acute and convalescent phases of COVID-19. The samples were drawn from two sources: the first 160 participants of the ongoing ImmuneRACE study, and over 950 subjects contributed by 6 global collaborators. The repertoires were released in a freely available public database intended as a resource for research on the immune response to SARS-CoV-2. The material from the prospective study consisted of cDNA or gDNA derived from T cells, B-cell-depleted T cells, or PBMCs. The sample metadata nearly always contained a de-identified subject ID, COVID-19 status, age in years and sex. Subjects who had been exposed to COVID-19, were actively infected with it, or had recovered from it provided the deeply sampled blood TCRbeta repertoires that made up the dataset. Where available, HLA class I and class II types were taken from metadata supplied by the sample provider and were not determined by assay-based typing. The research as a whole found: The quantity of clinical and demographic metadata differed by source and by participant and was supplied without curation.

Comment on this clone: There is no known antigen for this receptor. Base qualities are missing; no much larger clone stands one base away.

V gives up 1 base and J gives up 7 bases, and the segment between their germline ends measures 14 bases. The germline V gene yields SGHDN for CDR1 and FVKESK for CDR2. The cysteine opens and the phenylalanine closes a CDR3 of 16 amino acids. The entry retains the CDR3 DNA only, 48 bases that are in frame from base 1. The immunoSEQ Assay, a bias-controlled multiplex PCR, was used to amplify TCRbeta CDR3 regions from genomic DNA. On the study's bioinformatics: Within the assay, amplification of reference gene primers was used to estimate how many nucleated cells each sample contained. To quantify the absolute abundance of each unique TCRbeta CDR3 rearrangement, sequence reads were collapsed and filtered. For each sample, productive Simpson clonality was calculated as the square root of Simpson's diversity index across productive rearrangements. TCRdb mirrors the immuneACCESS table, restricted to in-frame sequences. Some clones are absent from its copies; in checked studies, under half trace to an unresolved V gene, and the reason for the others is unknown. Clone size and the V and J calls come from that table; the DNA yielded D and trimming. Present in this sample are under 150,000 clones, around 84% of which were seen just once. The top ten constitute 13% of the sample.

The collaborating institutions used their own protocols to collect whole blood in K2EDTA tubes. Collaborator samples were shipped for TCRbeta analysis as frozen whole blood, isolated PBMCs, or DNA extracted from either sample type. This clonotype was sampled from a human donor in a cohort sampled during active COVID-19. Sequenced input: peripheral blood. This chain is built from TRBV14 and TRBJ1-6, with the D gene too uncertain to name. CDR3 region: CASSQVGRERNSPLHF. The nucleotide sequence reads TGTGCCAGCAGCCAAGTCGGGAGGGAGCGGAATTCACCCCTCCACTTT. Reference TRBV14 and TRBJ1-6 genes cover what lies past the CDR3, so the full variable domain is EAGVTQFPSHSVIEKGQTVTLRCDPISGHDNLYWYRRVMGKEIKFLLHFVKESKQDESGMPNNRFLAERTGGTYSTLKVQPAELEDSGVYFCASSQVGRERNSPLHFGNGTRLTVT.